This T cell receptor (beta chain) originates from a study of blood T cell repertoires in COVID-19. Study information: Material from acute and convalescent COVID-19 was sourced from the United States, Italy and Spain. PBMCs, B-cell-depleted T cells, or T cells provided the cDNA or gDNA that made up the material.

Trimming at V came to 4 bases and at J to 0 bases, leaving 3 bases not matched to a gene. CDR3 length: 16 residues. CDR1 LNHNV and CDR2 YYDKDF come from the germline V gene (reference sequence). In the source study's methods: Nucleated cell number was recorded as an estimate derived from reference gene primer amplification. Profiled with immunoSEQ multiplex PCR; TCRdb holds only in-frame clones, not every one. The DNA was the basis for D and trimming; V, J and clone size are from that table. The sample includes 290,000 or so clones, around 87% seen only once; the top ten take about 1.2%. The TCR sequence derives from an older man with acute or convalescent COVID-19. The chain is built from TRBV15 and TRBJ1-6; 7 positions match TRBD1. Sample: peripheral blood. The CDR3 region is CATSKDRVSYNSPLHF. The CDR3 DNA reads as TGTGCCACCAGCAAAGACAGGGTCTCCTATAATTCACCCCTCCACTTT.